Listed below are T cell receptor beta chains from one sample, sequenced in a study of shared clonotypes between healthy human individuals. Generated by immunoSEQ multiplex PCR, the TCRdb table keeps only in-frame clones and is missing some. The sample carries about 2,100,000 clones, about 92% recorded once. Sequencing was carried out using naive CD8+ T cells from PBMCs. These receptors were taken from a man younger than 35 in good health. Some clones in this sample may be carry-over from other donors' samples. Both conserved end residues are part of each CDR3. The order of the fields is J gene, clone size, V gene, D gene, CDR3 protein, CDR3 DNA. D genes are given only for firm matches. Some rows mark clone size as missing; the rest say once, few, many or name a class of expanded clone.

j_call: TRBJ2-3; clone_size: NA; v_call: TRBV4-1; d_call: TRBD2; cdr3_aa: CASSQETSGLSTDTQYF; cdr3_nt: TGCGCCAGCAGCCAGGAAACTAGCGGCCTAAGCACAGATACGCAGTATTTT
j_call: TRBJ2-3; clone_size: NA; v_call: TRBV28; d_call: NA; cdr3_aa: CATAGILGTDTQYF; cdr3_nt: TGTGCCACCGCCGGAATTTTAGGCACAGATACGCAGTATTTT
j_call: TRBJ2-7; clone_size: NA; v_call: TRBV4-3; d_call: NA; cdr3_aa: CASSQHVYVPHEQYF; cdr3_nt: TGCGCCAGCAGCCAACATGTGTACGTTCCCCACGAGCAGTACTTC
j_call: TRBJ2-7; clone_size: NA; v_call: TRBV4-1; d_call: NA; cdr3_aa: CASSQHYPSQIYEQYF; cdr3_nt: TGCGCCAGCAGCCAACATTACCCATCACAGATCTACGAGCAGTACTTC
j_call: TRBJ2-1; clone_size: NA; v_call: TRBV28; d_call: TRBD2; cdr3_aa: CASSSPRLTSGRGLDEQFF; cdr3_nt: TGTGCCAGCAGTTCCCCACGCCTGACTAGCGGGAGAGGGTTGGATGAGCAGTTCTTC
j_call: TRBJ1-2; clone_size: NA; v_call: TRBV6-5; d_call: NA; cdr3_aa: CASSYSEGGGYGYTF; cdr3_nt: TGTGCCAGCAGTTACTCGGAAGGGGGGGGATATGGCTACACCTTC
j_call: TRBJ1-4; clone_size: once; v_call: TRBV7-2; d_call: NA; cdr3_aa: CASSSRDEKLFF; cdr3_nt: TGTGCCAGCAGCTCCCGGGACGAAAAACTGTTTTTT
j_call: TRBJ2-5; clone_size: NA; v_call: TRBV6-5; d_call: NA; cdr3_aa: CASSYLGRAVETQYF; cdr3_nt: TGTGCCAGCAGTTACCTGGGCAGGGCCGTAGAGACCCAGTACTTC
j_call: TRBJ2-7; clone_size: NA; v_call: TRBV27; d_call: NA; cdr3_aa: CASSLSSPSYEQYF; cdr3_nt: TGTGCCAGCAGTTTATCGTCGCCCTCCTACGAGCAGTACTTC
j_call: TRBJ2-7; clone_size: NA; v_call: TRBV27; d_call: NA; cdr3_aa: CASSLSWRREQYF; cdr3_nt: TGTGCCAGCAGTTTAAGCTGGAGGCGCGAGCAGTACTTC
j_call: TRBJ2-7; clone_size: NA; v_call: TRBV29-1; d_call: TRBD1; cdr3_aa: CSVEPGTGPEQYF; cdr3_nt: TGCAGCGTTGAACCCGGGACAGGACCCGAGCAGTACTTC
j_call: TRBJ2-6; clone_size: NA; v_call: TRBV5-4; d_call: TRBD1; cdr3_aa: CASSSWDRAHSGANVLTF; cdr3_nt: TGTGCCAGCAGCTCCTGGGACAGGGCACACTCTGGGGCCAACGTCCTGACTTTC
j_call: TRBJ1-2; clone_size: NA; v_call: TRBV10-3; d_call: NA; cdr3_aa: CATQAGNYGYTF; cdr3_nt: TGTGCCACCCAGGCAGGCAACTATGGCTACACCTTC
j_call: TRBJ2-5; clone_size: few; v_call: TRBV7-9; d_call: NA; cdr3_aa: CASSLGVVETQYF; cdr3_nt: TGTGCCAGCAGCTTAGGGGTGGTGGAGACCCAGTACTTC
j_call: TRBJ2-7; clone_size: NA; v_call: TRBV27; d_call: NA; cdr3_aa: CASRPEGSYEQYF; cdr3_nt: TGTGCCAGCAGGCCTGAAGGCTCCTACGAGCAGTACTTC
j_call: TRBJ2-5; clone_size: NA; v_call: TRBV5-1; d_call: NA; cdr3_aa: CASSLSLARYQETQYF; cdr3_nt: TGCGCCAGCAGCTTGTCGCTAGCGAGGTACCAAGAGACCCAGTACTTC
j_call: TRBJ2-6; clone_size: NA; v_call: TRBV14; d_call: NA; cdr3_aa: CASSQAHDISGANVLTF; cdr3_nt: TGTGCCAGCAGCCAAGCCCACGACATCTCTGGGGCCAACGTCCTGACTTTC
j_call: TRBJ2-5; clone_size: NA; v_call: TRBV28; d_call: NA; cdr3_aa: CASSLTPEDETQYF; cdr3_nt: TGTGCCAGCAGTTTAACTCCGGAGGATGAGACCCAGTACTTC
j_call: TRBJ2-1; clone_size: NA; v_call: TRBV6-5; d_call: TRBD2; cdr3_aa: CASSPWTSGRDEQFF; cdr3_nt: TGTGCCAGCAGCCCCTGGACTAGCGGGAGGGATGAGCAGTTCTTC
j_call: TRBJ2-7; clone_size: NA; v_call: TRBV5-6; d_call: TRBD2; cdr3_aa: CASSPGLAGVRPSYEQYF; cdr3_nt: TGTGCCAGCAGCCCGGGACTAGCGGGAGTTAGACCCTCCTACGAGCAGTACTTC
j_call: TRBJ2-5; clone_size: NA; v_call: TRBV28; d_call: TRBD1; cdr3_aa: CASSLRGRGPQETQYF; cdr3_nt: TGTGCCAGCAGTTTGAGGGGGCGTGGGCCACAAGAGACCCAGTACTTC
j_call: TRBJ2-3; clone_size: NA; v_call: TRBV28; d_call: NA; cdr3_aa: CASSDYNFGVHSDTQYF; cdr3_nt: TGTGCCAGCAGTGACTACAATTTCGGGGTTCACTCAGATACGCAGTATTTT
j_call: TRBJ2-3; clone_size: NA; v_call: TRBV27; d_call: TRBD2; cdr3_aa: CASSPTELAGAADTQYF; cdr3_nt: TGTGCCAGCAGTCCTACCGAACTAGCGGGAGCAGCAGATACGCAGTATTTT
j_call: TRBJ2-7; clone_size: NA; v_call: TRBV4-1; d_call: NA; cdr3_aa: CASSHPAIGGGSYEQYF; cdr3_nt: TGCGCCAGCAGCCACCCCGCCATCGGAGGCGGATCCTACGAGCAGTACTTC
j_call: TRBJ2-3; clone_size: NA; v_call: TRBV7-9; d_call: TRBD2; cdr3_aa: CASSPSGSPDTQYF; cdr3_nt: TGTGCCAGCAGCCCTAGCGGCAGCCCAGATACGCAGTATTTT
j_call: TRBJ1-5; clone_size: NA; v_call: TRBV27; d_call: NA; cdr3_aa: CASSWSVGDLNQPQHF; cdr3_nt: TGTGCCAGCAGTTGGAGTGTAGGGGACCTTAATCAGCCCCAGCATTTT
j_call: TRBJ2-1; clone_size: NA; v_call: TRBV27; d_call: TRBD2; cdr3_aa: CASSPGGLAGSYNEQFF; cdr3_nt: TGTGCCAGCAGTCCGGGAGGGCTAGCGGGCTCCTACAATGAGCAGTTCTTC
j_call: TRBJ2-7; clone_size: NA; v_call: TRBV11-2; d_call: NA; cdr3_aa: CASSSTGSYEQYF; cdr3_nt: TGTGCCAGCAGCTCAACAGGGTCCTACGAGCAGTACTTC
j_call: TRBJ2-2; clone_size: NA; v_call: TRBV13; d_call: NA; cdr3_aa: CASGWRFGELFF; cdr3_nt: TGTGCCAGCGGGTGGAGATTCGGGGAGCTGTTTTTT
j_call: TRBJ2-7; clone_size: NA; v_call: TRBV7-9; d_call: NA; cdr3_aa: CASSLDRRGMGSYEQYF; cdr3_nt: TGTGCCAGCAGCTTAGACCGTCGAGGTATGGGCTCCTACGAGCAGTACTTC
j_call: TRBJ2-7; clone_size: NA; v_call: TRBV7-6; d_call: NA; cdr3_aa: CASSLSEGPFEQYF; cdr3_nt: TGTGCCAGCAGCCTGTCTGAAGGGCCCTTCGAGCAGTACTTC
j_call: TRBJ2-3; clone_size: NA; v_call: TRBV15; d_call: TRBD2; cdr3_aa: CATSWLAGPTDTQYF; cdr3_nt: TGTGCCACCAGCTGGCTAGCGGGGCCCACAGATACGCAGTATTTT
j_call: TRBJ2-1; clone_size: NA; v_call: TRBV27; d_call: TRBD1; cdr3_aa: CASSLSSGQNLYNEQFF; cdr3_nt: TGTGCCAGCAGTTTAAGTTCGGGACAGAATTTATACAATGAGCAGTTCTTC
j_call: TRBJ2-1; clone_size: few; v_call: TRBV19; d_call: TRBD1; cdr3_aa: CASRTGYGNEQFF; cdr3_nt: TGTGCCAGCAGGACAGGGTATGGCAATGAGCAGTTCTTC
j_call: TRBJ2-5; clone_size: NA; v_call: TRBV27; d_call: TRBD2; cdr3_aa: CASSLREALETQYF; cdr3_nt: TGTGCCAGCAGTTTGCGGGAGGCTCTAGAGACCCAGTACTTC
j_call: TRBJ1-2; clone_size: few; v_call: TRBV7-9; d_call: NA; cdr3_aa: CASSQGTSYGYTF; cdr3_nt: TGTGCCAGCAGTCAAGGGACGTCGTATGGCTACACCTTC
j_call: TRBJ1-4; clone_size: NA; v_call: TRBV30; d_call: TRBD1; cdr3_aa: CASKDRSSLWEKLFF; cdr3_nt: TGTGCCTCAAAGGACAGGTCATCATTGTGGGAAAAACTGTTTTTT
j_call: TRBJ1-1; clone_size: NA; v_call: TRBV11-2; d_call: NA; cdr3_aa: CASSLGATANTEAFF; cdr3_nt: TGTGCCAGCAGCTTAGGAGCGACGGCCAACACTGAAGCTTTCTTT
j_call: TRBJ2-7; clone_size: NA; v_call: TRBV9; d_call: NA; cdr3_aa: CASSVEQLAYEQYF; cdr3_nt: TGTGCCAGCAGCGTAGAACAGTTAGCCTACGAGCAGTACTTC
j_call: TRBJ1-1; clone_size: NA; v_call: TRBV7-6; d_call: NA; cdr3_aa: CASSRGHTNTEAFF; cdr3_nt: TGTGCCAGCAGTCGGGGACACACGAACACTGAAGCTTTCTTT
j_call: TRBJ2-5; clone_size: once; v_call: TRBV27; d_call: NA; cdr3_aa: CASSPRIRQRQETQYF; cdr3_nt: TGTGCCAGCAGTCCCAGAATACGACAGAGACAAGAGACCCAGTACTTC
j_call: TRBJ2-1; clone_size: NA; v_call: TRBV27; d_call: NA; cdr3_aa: CASSGLTSSNEQFF; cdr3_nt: TGTGCCAGCAGCGGATTGACTAGTTCCAATGAGCAGTTCTTC
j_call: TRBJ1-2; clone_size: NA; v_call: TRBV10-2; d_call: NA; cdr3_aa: CASRTSGGSNYGYTF; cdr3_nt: TGCGCCAGCAGGACCTCCGGCGGCAGTAACTATGGCTACACCTTC
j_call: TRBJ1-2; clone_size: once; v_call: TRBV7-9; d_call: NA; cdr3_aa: CASSLEAPSGYTF; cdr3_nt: TGTGCCAGCAGCTTAGAGGCCCCCAGTGGCTACACCTTC
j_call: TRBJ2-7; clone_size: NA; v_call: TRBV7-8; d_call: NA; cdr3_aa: CASSLGWTASYEQYF; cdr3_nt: TGTGCCAGCAGCTTAGGTTGGACAGCTTCCTACGAGCAGTACTTC
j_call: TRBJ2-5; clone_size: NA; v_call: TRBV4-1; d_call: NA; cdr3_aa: CASSPERETQYF; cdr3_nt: TGCGCCAGCAGCCCCGAACGAGAGACCCAGTACTTC